The 17 T cell receptor beta chains in this list originate from one sample, sequenced in a study of OX40 agonist ivuxolimab in advanced cancers. The data were produced by immunoSEQ multiplex PCR, yet TCRdb's version contains in-frame clones alone and is incomplete. This sample yields some 50,000 clones, of which roughly 82% are seen a single time; 2% to 3% belongs to the top ten. Here the sequenced sample was CD4+ or CD8+ T cells sorted from blood, taken in a trial of the OX40 agonist ivuxolimab. These receptors all come from an adult with an advanced solid tumor such as melanoma, head and neck, liver or kidney cancer.

This chain links TRBV6-5 with TRBJ2-2; D is perhaps TRBD1 (6 bases). V was shortened by 8 bases and J by 3 bases, with 10 bases between the two germline ends. Germline V gene sequence: CDR1 MNHEY, CDR2 SVGAGI. The CDR3 runs 13 residues. CDR3 residues: CASEQGYTGELFF. The CDR3, as DNA: TGTGCCAGCGAACAGGGTTACACCGGGGAGCTGTTTTTT.

This chain connects TRBV5-1 to TRBJ2-6; TRBD1 is a possible D gene (5 bases). Trimming removed 0 bases at V and 2 bases at J, with 9 bases between. CDR3 length: 16 amino acids. Germline V gives CDR1 SGHRS, CDR2 YFSETQ. The CDR3 DNA follows: TGCGCCAGCAGCTTGGCGTTGACAGCTGGGGCCAACGTCCTGACTTTC. Translation: CASSLALTAGANVLTF. Full variable domain (outside the CDR3, taken from reference TRBV5-1 and TRBJ2-6): KAGVTQTPRYLIKTRGQQVTLSCSPISGHRSVSWYQQTPGQGLQFLFEYFSETQRNKGNFPGRFSGRQFSNSRSEMNVSTLELGDSALYLCASSLALTAGANVLTFGAGSRLTVL.

The chain has TRBV27 and TRBJ2-7; 9 bases fit TRBD1. CDR1 is MNHEY and CDR2 is SMNVEV in the germline V gene (reference sequence). J lost 6 bases, V lost 5 bases, and 11 bases had no gene match. The CDR3 totals 15 residues. As DNA, the CDR3 is TGTGCCAGCAGTCTCCTCCGGGACAGGGTCTCCGAGCAGTACTTC. Protein sequence: CASSLLRDRVSEQYF.

This chain connects TRBV18 to TRBJ1-1; the D gene is possibly TRBD1 (6 bases). The CDR3 runs to 15 residues. V gave up 3 bases and J gave up 0 bases, with 11 bases separating them. Germline CDR1 and CDR2: KGHSH and LQKENI. CDR3 coding DNA: TGTGCCAGCTCACCTCAGGGGACAATGAACACTGAAGCTTTCTTT. Translated, it gives CASSPQGTMNTEAFF.

This CDR3 reads CASSLARRQDLGGTQYF. In DNA form, the CDR3 reads TGTGCCAGCAGCTTAGCCAGGAGACAGGACCTAGGAGGTACGCAGTATTTT. This sequence joins TRBV7-8 and TRBJ2-3; possible D gene TRBD1, 6 bases. V dropped 0 bases and J dropped 8 bases, with 21 bases sitting between them. This CDR3 has 17 residues. Germline V gene sequence: CDR1 SGHVS, CDR2 FQNEAQ.

The CDR3 sequence: CSVDETQYF. The CDR3 nucleotides read TGCAGCGTTGATGAGACCCAGTACTTC. This chain connects TRBV29-1 to TRBJ2-5; no reliable D call. CDR1 and CDR2 from the germline V gene are SQVTM and ANQGSEA. The length of the CDR3 is 9 residues. V dropped 3 bases and J dropped 5 bases, with 1 base sitting between them.

As for this clone: Other DNA sequences from this sample encode an identical CDR3 as well. The V and J genes are TRBV2 and TRBJ1-2; TRBD1 agrees at 9 bases. The CDR3 covers 13 residues. Unmatched junction bases numbered 1, after V lost 6 bases and J lost 2 bases. Germline values: CDR1 SNHLY, CDR2 FYNNEI. The CDR3 DNA sequence: TGTGCCAGCAGGGGACAGGGAAACTATGGCTACACCTTC. Translated, it gives CASRGQGNYGYTF.

This rearrangement joins TRBV5-1 to TRBJ2-3; D perhaps matches TRBD2 (6 bases). Trimming took off 0 bases at V and 5 bases at J, with 10 bases between the two ends. Germline CDR1 SGHRS, CDR2 YFSETQ. CDR3 length: 14 amino acids. The CDR3 spells CASSLVPGEDTQYF. DNA of the CDR3: TGCGCCAGCAGCTTGGTGCCGGGAGAAGATACGCAGTATTTT.

The chain couples TRBV5-1 to TRBJ2-3; 14 positions match TRBD2. The trim removed 4 bases at V and 2 bases at J, leaving 6 bases unmatched. Per the germline V gene, CDR1 is SGHRS and CDR2 is YFSETQ. There are 17 residues in the CDR3. For the CDR3, the DNA is TGCGCCAGCAGCAAACCGGGACTAGCGGGGGACACAGATACGCAGTATTTT. Protein: CASSKPGLAGDTDTQYF. Filled out from reference TRBV5-1 and TRBJ2-3, the complete variable domain reads KAGVTQTPRYLIKTRGQQVTLSCSPISGHRSVSWYQQTPGQGLQFLFEYFSETQRNKGNFPGRFSGRQFSNSRSEMNVSTLELGDSALYLCASSKPGLAGDTDTQYFGPGTRLTVL.

The V gene is TRBV11-1, the J gene TRBJ1-1; the match to TRBD1 covers 9 bases. From germline, CDR1 is SGHAT and CDR2 FQDESV (reference sequence). Trimming removed 5 bases from V and 4 bases from J; junction bases left unmatched: 5. This CDR3 spans 14 amino acids. For the CDR3, the DNA is TGTGCCAGCAGCGGACAGGGGATTGTCACTGAAGCTTTCTTT. As protein: CASSGQGIVTEAFF.

The gene calls are TRBV7-3 and TRBJ2-1; 8 nucleotides agree with TRBD1. The trim removed 3 bases at V and 4 bases at J, leaving 5 bases unmatched. The CDR3 is 15 amino acids. Germline V gives CDR1 SGHTA, CDR2 FQGTGA. CDR3 sequence reads: CASSLGQARYNEQFF. CDR3 coding DNA: TGTGCCAGCAGCTTGGGACAGGCTAGATACAATGAGCAGTTCTTC.

The V gene is TRBV7-9, the J gene TRBJ2-1; 13 positions agree with TRBD2. Germline loops: CDR1 SEHNR, CDR2 FQNEAQ (reference sequence). With 6 bases clipped from V and 7 bases from J, the junction kept 15 bases outside the gene matches. The length of the CDR3 is 18 residues. CDR3 region: CASRRGPGLAGVENEQFF. The CDR3 DNA is TGTGCCAGCAGGAGGGGACCCGGACTAGCGGGAGTTGAAAATGAGCAGTTCTTC.

This clone was observed a handful of times. The chain recombines TRBV21-1 with TRBJ2-5; the DNA was not compared with TRBD1, the D call given in the table. TRBV21-1 is a pseudogene. The CDR3 contains 19 residues. In nucleotides, the CDR3 is TGTGCCAGCAGCAAAGCGGAGACCCACCGGGACAGGGGGCGGGAGACCCAGTACTTC. Translated: CASSKAETHRDRGRETQYF.

The V call is TRBV6-6, the J call TRBJ1-2; a weak D match, TRBD1 (5 bases). Trimming stripped 0 bases from V and 5 bases from J, with 10 bases between. This CDR3 has 14 amino acids. Germline loops: CDR1 MNHNY, CDR2 SVGAGI (reference sequence). The CDR3 protein is CASSYSGRDYGYTF. The DNA of the CDR3 is TGTGCCAGCAGTTACTCGGGGCGGGATTATGGCTACACCTTC.

V usage is TRBV5-1 and J usage is TRBJ2-7, with no clear D. This CDR3 contains 13 residues. The germline V and J ends were trimmed by 4 bases and 3 bases, with 11 bases remaining between them. Germline V lookup: CDR1 SGHRS, CDR2 YFSETQ. The CDR3 DNA follows: TGCGCCAGCAGCAGTCAGGCGTACTACGAGCAGTACTTC. As protein: CASSSQAYYEQYF.

The chain couples TRBV7-2 to TRBJ2-7; 13 positions agree with TRBD2. The CDR3 totals 14 residues. CDR1 and CDR2 (germline): SGHTA, FQGNSA. Germline trimming cut 4 bases from V and 6 bases from J; bases unmatched to any gene: 3. The CDR3 loop is CASSSLAGGREQYF. The CDR3 DNA reads TGTGCCAGCAGCTCACTAGCGGGGGGGCGCGAGCAGTACTTC.

This sequence joins TRBV6-1 and TRBJ2-1; D is unresolved. The CDR3 is 13 amino acids. Per germline, CDR1 MNHNS and CDR2 SASEGT. V lost 5 bases, J lost 4 bases, and 9 bases lay in between. This CDR3 is CASSRATYNEQFF. The DNA for the CDR3 is TGTGCCAGCAGTCGGGCCACATACAATGAGCAGTTCTTC.